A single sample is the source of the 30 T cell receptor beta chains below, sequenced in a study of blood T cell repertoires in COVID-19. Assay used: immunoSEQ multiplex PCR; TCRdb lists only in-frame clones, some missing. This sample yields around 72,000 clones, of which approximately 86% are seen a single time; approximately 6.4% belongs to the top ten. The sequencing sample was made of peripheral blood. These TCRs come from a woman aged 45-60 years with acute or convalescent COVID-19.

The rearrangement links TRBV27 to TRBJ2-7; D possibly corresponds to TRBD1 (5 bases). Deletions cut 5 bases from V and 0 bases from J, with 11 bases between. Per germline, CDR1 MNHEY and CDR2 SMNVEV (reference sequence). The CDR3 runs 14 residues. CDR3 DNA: TGTGCCAGCAGTGCCGGACATTTCTCCTACGAGCAGTACTTC. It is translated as CASSAGHFSYEQYF.

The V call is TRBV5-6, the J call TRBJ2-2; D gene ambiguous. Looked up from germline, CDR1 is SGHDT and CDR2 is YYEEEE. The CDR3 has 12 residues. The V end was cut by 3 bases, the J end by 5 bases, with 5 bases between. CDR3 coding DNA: TGTGCCAGCAGCTCCTATACCGGGGAGCTGTTTTTT. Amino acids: CASSSYTGELFF.

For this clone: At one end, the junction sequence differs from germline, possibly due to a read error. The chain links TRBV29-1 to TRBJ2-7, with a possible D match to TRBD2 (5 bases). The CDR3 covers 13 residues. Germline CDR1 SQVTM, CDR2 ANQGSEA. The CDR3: CSVEAGISHEQYF. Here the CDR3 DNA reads TGCAGCGTTGAAGCGGGAATCTCCCACGAGCAGTACTTC.

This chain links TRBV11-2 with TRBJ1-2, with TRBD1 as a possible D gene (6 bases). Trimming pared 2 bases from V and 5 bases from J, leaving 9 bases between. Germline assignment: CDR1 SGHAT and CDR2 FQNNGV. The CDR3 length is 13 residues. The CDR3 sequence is CASSLTGSYGYTF. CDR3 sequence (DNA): TGTGCCAGCAGCTTAACAGGGTCATATGGCTACACCTTC.

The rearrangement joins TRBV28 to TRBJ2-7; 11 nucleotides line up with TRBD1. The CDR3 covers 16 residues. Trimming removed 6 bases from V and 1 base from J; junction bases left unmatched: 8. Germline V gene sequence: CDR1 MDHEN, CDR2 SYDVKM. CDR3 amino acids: CASSPGQGALSYEQYF. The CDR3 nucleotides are TGTGCCAGCAGCCCCGGACAGGGGGCTCTTTCCTACGAGCAGTACTTC.

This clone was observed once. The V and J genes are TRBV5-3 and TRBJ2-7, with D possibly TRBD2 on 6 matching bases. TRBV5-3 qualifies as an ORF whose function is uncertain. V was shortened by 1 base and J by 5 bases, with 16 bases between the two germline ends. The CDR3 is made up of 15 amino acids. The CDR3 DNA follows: TGTGCCAGAAGCTTGAAGTTCGGGACTGCCCACGAGCAGTACTTC. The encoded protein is CARSLKFGTAHEQYF.

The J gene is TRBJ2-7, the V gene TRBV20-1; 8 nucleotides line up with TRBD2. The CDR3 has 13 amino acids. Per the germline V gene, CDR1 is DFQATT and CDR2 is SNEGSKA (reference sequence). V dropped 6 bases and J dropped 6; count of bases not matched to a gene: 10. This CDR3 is CSASSNLAGEQYF. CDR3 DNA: TGCAGTGCCAGTTCGAACCTAGCGGGCGAGCAGTACTTC.

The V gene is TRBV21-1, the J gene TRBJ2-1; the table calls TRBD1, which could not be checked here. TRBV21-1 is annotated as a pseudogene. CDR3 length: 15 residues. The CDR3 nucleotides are TGTGCCAGCAGCAAAGAGGACAGTTATTACAATGAGCAGTTCTTC. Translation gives CASSKEDSYYNEQFF.

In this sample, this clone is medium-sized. The CDR3 protein is CASRNRGDNQPQHF. CDR3 bases: TGTGCCAGCAGAAACCGGGGTGACAATCAGCCCCAGCATTTT. V gene TRBV28 combines with J gene TRBJ1-5; no definite D call. There are 14 residues in the CDR3. V lost 6 bases and J lost 3, with 12 bases in between. Germline assignment: CDR1 MDHEN and CDR2 SYDVKM. Using reference TRBV28 and TRBJ1-5 for the parts outside the CDR3, the full variable domain is DVKVTQSSRYLVKRTGEKVFLECVQDMDHENMFWYRQDPGLGLRLIYFSYDVKMKEKGDIPEGYSVSREKKERFSLILESASTNQTSMYLCASRNRGDNQPQHFGDGTRLSIL.

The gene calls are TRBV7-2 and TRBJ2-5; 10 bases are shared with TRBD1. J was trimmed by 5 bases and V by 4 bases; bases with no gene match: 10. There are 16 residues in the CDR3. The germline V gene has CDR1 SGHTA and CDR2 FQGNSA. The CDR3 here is CASSSAGGQGIETQYF. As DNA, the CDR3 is TGTGCCAGCAGCTCCGCTGGGGGACAGGGGATCGAGACCCAGTACTTC.

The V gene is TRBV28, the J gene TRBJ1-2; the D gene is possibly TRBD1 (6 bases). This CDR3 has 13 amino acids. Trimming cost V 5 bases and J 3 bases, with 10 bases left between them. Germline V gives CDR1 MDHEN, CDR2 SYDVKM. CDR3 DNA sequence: TGTGCCAGCAGTCCCCCAGGGGACTATGGCTACACCTTC. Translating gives CASSPPGDYGYTF.

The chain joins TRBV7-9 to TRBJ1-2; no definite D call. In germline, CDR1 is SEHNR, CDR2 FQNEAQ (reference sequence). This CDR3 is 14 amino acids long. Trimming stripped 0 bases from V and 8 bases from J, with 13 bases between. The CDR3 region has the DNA TGTGCCAGCAGCTTAGCCGCCAGGATGAGAGGCTACACCTTC. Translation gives CASSLAARMRGYTF.

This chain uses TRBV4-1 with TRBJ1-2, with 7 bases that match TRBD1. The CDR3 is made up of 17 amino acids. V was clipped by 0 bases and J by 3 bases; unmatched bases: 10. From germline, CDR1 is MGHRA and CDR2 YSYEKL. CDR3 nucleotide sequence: TGCGCCAGCAGCCAAGAATCTGGCCCCGGGACAGACTATGGCTACACCTTC. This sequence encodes CASSQESGPGTDYGYTF.

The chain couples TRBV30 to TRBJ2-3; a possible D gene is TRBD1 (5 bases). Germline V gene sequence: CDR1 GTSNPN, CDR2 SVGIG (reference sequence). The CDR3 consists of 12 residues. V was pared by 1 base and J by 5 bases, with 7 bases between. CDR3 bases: TGTGCCTGGAGTGACAGGTTAGATACGCAGTATTTT. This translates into CAWSDRLDTQYF. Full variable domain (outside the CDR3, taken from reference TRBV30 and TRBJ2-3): SQTIHQWPATLVQPVGSPLSLECTVEGTSNPNLYWYRQAAGRGLQLLFYSVGIGQISSEVPQNLSASRPQDRQFILSSKKLLLSDSGFYLCAWSDRLDTQYFGPGTRLTVL.

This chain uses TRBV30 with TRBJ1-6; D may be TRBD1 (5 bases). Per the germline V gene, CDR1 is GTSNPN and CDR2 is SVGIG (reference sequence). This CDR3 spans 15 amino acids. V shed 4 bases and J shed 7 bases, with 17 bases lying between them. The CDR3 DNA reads TGTGCCTGGACAAAACCCGGGGGGAAGAATTCACCCCTCCACTTT. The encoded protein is CAWTKPGGKNSPLHF. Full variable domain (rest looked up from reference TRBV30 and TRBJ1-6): SQTIHQWPATLVQPVGSPLSLECTVEGTSNPNLYWYRQAAGRGLQLLFYSVGIGQISSEVPQNLSASRPQDRQFILSSKKLLLSDSGFYLCAWTKPGGKNSPLHFGNGTRLTVT.

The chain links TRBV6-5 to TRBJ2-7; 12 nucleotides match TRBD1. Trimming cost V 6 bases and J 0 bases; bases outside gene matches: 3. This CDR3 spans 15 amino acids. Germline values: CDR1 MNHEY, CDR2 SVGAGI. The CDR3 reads CASRSGQGASYEQYF. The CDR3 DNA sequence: TGTGCCAGCAGATCGGGACAGGGGGCCTCCTACGAGCAGTACTTC.

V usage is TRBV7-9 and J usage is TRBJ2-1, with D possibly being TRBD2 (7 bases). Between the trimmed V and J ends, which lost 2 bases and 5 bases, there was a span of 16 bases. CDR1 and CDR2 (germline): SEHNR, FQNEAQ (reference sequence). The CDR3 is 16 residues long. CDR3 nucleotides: TGTGCCAGCAGCTTACCTAGGGGGAGCGGGAACAATGAGCAGTTCTTC. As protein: CASSLPRGSGNNEQFF.

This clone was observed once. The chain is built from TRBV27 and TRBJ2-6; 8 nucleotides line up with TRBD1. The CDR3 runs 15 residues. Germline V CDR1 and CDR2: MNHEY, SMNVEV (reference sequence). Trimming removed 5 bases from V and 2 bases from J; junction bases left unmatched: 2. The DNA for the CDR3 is TGTGCCAGCAGTCCACAGGGGGCTGGGGCCAACGTCCTGACTTTC. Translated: CASSPQGAGANVLTF. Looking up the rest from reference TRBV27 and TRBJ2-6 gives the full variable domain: EAQVTQNPRYLITVTGKKLTVTCSQNMNHEYMSWYRQDPGLGLRQIYYSMNVEVTDKGDVPEGYKVSRKEKRNFPLILESPSPNQTSLYFCASSPQGAGANVLTFGAGSRLTVL.

The CDR3: CAWSGGTHTEAFF. The CDR3 coding sequence is TGTGCCTGGAGCGGGGGGACTCATACTGAAGCTTTCTTT. This chain connects TRBV30 to TRBJ1-1; TRBD1 is a possible D gene (5 bases). V lost 3 bases and J 5 bases, leaving 13 bases between the germline ends. This CDR3 is built from 13 residues. In germline, CDR1 is GTSNPN, CDR2 SVGIG (reference sequence).

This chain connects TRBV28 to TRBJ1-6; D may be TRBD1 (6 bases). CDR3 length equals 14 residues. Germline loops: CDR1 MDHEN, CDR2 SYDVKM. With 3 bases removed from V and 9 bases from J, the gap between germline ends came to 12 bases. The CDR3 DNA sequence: TGTGCCAGCAGTTTTCTCAGGGGCGGTTCACCCCTCCACTTT. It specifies CASSFLRGGSPLHF.

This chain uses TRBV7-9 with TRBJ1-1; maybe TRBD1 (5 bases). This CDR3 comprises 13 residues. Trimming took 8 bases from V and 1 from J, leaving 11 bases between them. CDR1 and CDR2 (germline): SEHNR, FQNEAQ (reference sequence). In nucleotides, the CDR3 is TGTGCCAGCGGCAGACAGAGGAACACTGAAGCTTTCTTT. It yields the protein CASGRQRNTEAFF.

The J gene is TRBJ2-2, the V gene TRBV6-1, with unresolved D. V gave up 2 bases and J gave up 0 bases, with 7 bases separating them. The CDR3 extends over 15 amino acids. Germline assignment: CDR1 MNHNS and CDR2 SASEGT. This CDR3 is CASSEQQTNTGELFF. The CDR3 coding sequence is TGTGCCAGCAGTGAACAACAGACGAACACCGGGGAGCTGTTTTTT.

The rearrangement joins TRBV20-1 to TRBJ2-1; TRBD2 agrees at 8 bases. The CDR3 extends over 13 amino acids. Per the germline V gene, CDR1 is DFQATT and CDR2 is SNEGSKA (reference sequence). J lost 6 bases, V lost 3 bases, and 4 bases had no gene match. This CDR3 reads CSASDGGGNEQFF. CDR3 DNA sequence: TGCAGTGCTAGTGACGGGGGGGGCAATGAGCAGTTCTTC.

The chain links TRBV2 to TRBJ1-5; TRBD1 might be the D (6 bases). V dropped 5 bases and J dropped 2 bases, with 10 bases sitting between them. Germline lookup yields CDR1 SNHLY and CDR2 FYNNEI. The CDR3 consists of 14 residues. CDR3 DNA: TGTGCCAGCAGTCCACAGGGAGGCAATCAGCCCCAGCATTTT. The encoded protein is CASSPQGGNQPQHF. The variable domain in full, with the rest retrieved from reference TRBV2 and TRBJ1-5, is EPEVTQTPSHQVTQMGQEVILRCVPISNHLYFYWYRQILGQKVEFLVSFYNNEISEKSEIFDDQFSVERPDGSNFTLKIRSTKLEDSAMYFCASSPQGGNQPQHFGDGTRLSIL.

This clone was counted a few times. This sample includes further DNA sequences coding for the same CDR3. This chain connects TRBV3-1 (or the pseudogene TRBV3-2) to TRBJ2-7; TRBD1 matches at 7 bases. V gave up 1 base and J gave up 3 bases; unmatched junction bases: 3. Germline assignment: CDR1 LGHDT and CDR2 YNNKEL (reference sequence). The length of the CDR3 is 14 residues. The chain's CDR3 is CASSQGTGDYEQYF. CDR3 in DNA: TGTGCCAGCAGCCAAGGCACAGGGGACTACGAGCAGTACTTC.

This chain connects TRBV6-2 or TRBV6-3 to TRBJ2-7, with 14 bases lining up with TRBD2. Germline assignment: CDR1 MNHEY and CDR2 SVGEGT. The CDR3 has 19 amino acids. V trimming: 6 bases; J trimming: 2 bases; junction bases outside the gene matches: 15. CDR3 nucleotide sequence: TGTGCCAGCAGCTATATCAGCGGACTAGCGGGAGGAAGAACCTACGAGCAGTACTTC. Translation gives CASSYISGLAGGRTYEQYF.

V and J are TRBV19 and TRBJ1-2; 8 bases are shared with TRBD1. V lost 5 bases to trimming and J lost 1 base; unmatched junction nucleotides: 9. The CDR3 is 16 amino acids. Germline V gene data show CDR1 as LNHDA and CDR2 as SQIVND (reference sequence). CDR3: CASSLHHRGSNYGYTF. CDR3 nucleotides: TGTGCCAGTAGTCTCCATCACAGGGGGAGTAACTATGGCTACACCTTC.

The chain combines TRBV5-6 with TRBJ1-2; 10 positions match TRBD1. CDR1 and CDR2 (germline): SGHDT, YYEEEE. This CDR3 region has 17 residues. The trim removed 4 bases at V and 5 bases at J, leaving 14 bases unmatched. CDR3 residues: CASSPDLGQGELYGYTF. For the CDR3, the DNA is TGTGCCAGCAGCCCGGACCTAGGACAGGGGGAGTTGTATGGCTACACCTTC.

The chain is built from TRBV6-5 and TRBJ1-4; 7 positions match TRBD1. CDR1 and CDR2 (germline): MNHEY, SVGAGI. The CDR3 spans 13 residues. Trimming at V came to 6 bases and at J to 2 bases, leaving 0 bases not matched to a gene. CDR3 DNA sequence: TGTGCCAGCAGGACAGGGACTAATGAAAAACTGTTTTTT. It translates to CASRTGTNEKLFF.

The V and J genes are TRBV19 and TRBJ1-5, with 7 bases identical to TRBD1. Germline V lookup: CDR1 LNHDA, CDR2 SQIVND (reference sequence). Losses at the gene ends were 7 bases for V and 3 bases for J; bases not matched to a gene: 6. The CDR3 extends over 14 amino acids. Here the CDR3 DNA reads TGTGCCAGTAACTCGGGACAGAACAATCAGCCCCAGCATTTT. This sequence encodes CASNSGQNNQPQHF.